This entry describes one T cell receptor beta chain. The antigen this receptor binds is unknown. Base qualities are missing; no much larger clone stands one base away. This sample is drawn from a study of tumor-infiltrating T cells and Merkel cell polyomavirus (dated by TCRdb to between 2016 and 2019). Broadly, across the study: In Merkel cell carcinoma patients, the study examined CD8+ T cells specific for the Merkel cell polyomavirus KLL epitope. Patients came in at different disease stages and had a median follow-up of approximately 2.9 years, ranging from roughly 1.1 to 6.0 years. Patient treatments varied, were not standardized, and included chemotherapy, radiation and immunotherapies. In some 15 samples, TRB sequencing was done on KLL-tetramer-sorted cells from blood or tumor-infiltrating lymphocytes, along with 12 matched whole-tumor samples. Most whole-tumor samples were obtained as 25-micron curls cut from formalin-fixed, paraffin-embedded tissue blocks. Across the study, one tumor sample was obtained as a frozen nodal tumor digest and one as a flash-frozen core biopsy of a metastasis. The paper's findings and limits, for the study overall: KLL-specific TRB repertoires proved diverse and largely private: among nearly 400 unique sequences, only one clonotype was public, and a couple of patients shared that clonotype. The small sample size of the study (n = 12 patients) is a limitation. More unique KLL-specific clonotypes in tumors (about 5-120 vs 0-3) was associated with a significant MCC-specific survival advantage (P = 0.0051). Because the study covered only a single viral epitope, T cells targeting other Merkel cell polyomavirus epitopes were not captured. Significantly improved MCC-specific survival was associated with a higher fraction of KLL-specific T cells within tumors (roughly 1.8-18% versus 0-0.14%).

CDR1 SGHTA and CDR2 FQGNSA were looked up in the germline V gene. The CDR3 spans 15 residues, from the cysteine through the phenylalanine. CDR3 DNA is the only sequence kept; it has 45 bases, read in frame from the first base. The junction shows trimming of 5 bases on V and 12 bases on J, and the gene matches do not reach 16 bases of it. Preparation of the library involved the immunoSEQ multiplex PCR assay. Genomic DNA extraction, TRB sequencing and normalization were carried out by Adaptive Biotechnologies (Seattle, WA). In the authors' own workflow: Clonality was computed as one minus Shannon entropy of productive TRB sequences normalized by log2 of unique productive sequences. KLL-specific clonotypes in tumors were identified by matching TCRbeta CDR3 amino acid sequences with those from each patient's tetramer-sorted sample. Here the immuneACCESS table is served through TCRdb, limited to in-frame sequences with V and J called. Missing clones are a known gap in these copies; in checked studies unresolved V genes cover under half, and the rest lacks a known reason. V, J and clone size derive from that table, while D and trimming were established from the DNA sequence. The sample records about 25,000 clones, nearly 90% of which are singletons. Around 2.5% of the sample rests with the top ten.

Robust positive staining for Merkel cell polyomavirus Large T antigen was observed by immunohistochemistry in the tumors of all patients. About eleven Merkel cell carcinoma patients were included, each with robust KLL-tetramer+ populations (above 0.04% of CD8+ T cells) in blood and/or cultured TIL. All patients were Caucasian, with a median age of roughly 65 years and a range of roughly 50 to 85 years. Lymph node tumors were analyzed for patients with unknown primaries who presented with nodal disease, or when insufficient primary tissue was available. The specimen sequenced was lymph node tissue. The clonotype comes from a man aged 50 to 60 with Merkel cell carcinoma. Here the chain combines TRBV7-2 and TRBJ2-1; the central 7 bases match TRBD1. CDR3 reads: CASSPQGVLQDRQFF. The bases are TGTGCCAGCAGCCCCCAGGGGGTCTTGCAAGATCGGCAGTTCTTC. The reference TRBV7-2 and TRBJ2-1 proteins fill in what lies around the CDR3, so the full variable domain reads GAGVSQSPSNKVTEKGKDVELRCDPISGHTALYWYRQSLGQGLEFLIYFQGNSAPDKSGLPSDRFSAERTGGSVSTLTIQRTQQEDSAVYLCASSPQGVLQDRQFFGPGTRLTVL.